This TCR beta chain was sequenced for a study of blood T cell repertoires in COVID-19. Background on the study: Nucleic acid was either cDNA or gDNA, and it came from T cells, B-cell-depleted T cells, or PBMCs.

Only in-frame clones appear in the TCRdb table, and some are missing; sequencing was by immunoSEQ multiplex PCR. Here the sample spans 300,000 to 350,000 clones, about 90% being singletons. This CDR3 is 13 amino acids long. Trimming took 3 bases from V and 5 from J, leaving 8 bases between them. Germline V gene data show CDR1 as LNHDA and CDR2 as SQIVND (reference sequence). For recovered donors of Cohort 3, there were two negative PCRs, clearance, or symptom resolution. The source of this sequence is a woman aged 25 to 45 who had recovered from COVID-19. The sequenced sample consisted of PBMCs or T cells enriched from blood (not recorded which). The chain links TRBV19 to TRBJ1-5, with D maybe TRBD1 (6 bases). The CDR3 DNA follows: TGTGCCAGTAGTATGACAGGAGATCAGCCCCAGCATTTT. Translated: CASSMTGDQPQHF.